The rows below give T cell receptor beta chains drawn from one sample of a study of neurological immune-mediated disorders. TCRdb re-analysed the 5' RACE reads in MiXCR, keeping a single row per CDR3 protein. The sample records 85,000 to 110,000 distinct CDR3 sequences, approximately 10% being singletons. Input material: PBMCs. The source is a female donor with HTLV-1-associated myelopathy (HAM/TSP). Both conserved end residues are part of each CDR3.

>TRBV5-1|TRBJ2-4
CASSLDGASKNIQYF
>TRBV10-3|TRBJ2-3
CAISSPARSTDTQYF
>TRBV7-8|TRBJ2-3
CASSSIPGGASVDTQYF
>TRBV5-8|TRBJ2-6
CASRDRDRGSNVLTF
>TRBV20-1|TRBJ1-1
CSARDRRGGNTEAFF
>TRBV6-2/TRBV6-3|TRBJ2-1
CASSYRGGEQFF
>TRBV15|TRBJ1-1
CATSRKKGGNTEAFF
>TRBV5-1|TRBJ2-3
CASSLVSGSTDTQYF
>TRBV7-9|TRBJ2-3
CASRSSPDTQYF
>TRBV2|TRBJ2-7
CASSVDTYYEQYF
>TRBV20-1|TRBJ2-7
CSARRGRENEQYF
>TRBV5-1|TRBJ2-2
CASSLYGQNTGELFF